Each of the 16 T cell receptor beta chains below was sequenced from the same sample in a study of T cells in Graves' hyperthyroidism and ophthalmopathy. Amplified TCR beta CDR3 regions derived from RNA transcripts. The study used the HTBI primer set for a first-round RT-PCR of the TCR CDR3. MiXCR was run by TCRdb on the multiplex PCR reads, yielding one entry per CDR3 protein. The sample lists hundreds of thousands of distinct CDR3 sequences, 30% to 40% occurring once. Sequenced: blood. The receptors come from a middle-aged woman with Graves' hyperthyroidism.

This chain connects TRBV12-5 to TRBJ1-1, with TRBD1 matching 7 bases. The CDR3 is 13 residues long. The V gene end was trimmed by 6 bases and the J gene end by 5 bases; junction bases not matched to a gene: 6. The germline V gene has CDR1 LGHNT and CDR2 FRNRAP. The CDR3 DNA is TGTGCTAGTGGAGGGACAGTGTGGACTGAAGCTTTCTTT. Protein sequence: CASGGTVWTEAFF.

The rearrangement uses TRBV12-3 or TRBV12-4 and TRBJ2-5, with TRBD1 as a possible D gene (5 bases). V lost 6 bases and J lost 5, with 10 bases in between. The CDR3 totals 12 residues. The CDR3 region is CASSQGTETQYF. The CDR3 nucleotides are TGTGCCAGCAGCCAGGGTACCGAGACCCAGTACTTC.

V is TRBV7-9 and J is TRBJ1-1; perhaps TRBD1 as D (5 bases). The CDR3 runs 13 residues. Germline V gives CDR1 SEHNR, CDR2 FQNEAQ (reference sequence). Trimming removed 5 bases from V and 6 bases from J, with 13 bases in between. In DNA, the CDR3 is TGTGCCAGCAGCCAAGGGGCGACTTCTGAAGCTTTCTTT. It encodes CASSQGATSEAFF.

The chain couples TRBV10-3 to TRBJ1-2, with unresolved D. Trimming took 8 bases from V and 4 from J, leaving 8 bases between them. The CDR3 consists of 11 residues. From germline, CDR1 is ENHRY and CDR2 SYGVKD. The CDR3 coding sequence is TGTGCCATCGGAGGTAGCTATGGCTACACCTTC. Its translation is CAIGGSYGYTF.

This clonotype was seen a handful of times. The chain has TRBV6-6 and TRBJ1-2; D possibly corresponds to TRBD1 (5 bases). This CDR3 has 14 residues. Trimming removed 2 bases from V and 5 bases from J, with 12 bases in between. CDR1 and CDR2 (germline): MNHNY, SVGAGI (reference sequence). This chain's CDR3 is CASSYGGSRYGYTF. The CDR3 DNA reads TGTGCCAGCAGTTACGGGGGGAGCAGGTATGGCTACACCTTC.

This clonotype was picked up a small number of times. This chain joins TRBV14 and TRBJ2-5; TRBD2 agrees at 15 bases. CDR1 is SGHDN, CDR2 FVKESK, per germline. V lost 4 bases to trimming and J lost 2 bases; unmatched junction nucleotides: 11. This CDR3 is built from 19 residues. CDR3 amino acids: CASSPSWTSGGALQETQYF. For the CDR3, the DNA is TGTGCCAGCAGCCCCTCCTGGACTAGCGGGGGGGCCTTACAAGAGACCCAGTACTTC.

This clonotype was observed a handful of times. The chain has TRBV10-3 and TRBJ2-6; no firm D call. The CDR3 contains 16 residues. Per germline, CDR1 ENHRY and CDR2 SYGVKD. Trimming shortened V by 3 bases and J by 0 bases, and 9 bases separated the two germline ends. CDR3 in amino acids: CAISDTQPSGANVLTF. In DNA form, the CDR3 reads TGTGCCATCAGTGATACACAACCCTCTGGGGCCAACGTCCTGACTTTC.

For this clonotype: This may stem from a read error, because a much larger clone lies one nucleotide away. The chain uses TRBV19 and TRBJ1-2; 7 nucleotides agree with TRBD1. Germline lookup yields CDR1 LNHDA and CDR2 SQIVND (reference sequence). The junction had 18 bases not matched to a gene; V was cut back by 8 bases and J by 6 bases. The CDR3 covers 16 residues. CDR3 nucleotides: TGTGCCAGTGGTCCAACCCGGGACAGCTCCTATAATGGCTACACCTTC. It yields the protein CASGPTRDSSYNGYTF.

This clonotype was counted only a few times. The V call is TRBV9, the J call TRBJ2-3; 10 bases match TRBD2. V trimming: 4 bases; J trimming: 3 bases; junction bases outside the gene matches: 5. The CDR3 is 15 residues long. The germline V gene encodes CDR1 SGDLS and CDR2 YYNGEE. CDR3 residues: CASSLSGGATDTQYF. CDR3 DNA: TGTGCCAGCAGCTTAAGCGGGGGGGCAACAGATACGCAGTATTTT.

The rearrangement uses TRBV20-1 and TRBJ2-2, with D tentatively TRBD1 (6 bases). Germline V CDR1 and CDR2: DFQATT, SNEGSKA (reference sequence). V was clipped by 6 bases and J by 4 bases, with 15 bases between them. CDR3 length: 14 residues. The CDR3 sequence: CSAPRDTSTGELFF. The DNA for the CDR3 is TGCAGTGCCCCCCGGGACACAAGCACCGGGGAGCTGTTTTTT.

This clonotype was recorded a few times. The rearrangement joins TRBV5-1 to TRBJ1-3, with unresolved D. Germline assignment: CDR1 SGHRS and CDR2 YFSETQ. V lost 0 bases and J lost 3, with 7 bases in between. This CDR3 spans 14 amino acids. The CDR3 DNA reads TGCGCCAGCAGCTTGGAGGCAGATGGAAACACCATATATTTT. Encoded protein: CASSLEADGNTIYF.

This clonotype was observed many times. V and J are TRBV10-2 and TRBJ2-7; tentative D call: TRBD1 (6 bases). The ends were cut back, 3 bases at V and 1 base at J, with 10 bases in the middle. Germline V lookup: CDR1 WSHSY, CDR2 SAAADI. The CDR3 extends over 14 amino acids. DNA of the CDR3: TGCGCCAGCAGTGATCCCCAGGGGTCCTACGAGCAGTACTTC. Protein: CASSDPQGSYEQYF.

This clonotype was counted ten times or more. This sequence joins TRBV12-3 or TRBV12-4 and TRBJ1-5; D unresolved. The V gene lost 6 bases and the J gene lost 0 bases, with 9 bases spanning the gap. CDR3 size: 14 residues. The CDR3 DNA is TGTGCCAGCAGCCAGAGCTATAGCAATCAGCCCCAGCATTTT. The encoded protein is CASSQSYSNQPQHF.

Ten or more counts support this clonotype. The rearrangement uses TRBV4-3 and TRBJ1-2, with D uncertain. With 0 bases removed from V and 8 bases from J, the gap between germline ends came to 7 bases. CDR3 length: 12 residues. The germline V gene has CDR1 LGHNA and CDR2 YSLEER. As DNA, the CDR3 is TGCGCCAGCAGCCAAGATCAAGGGGGCTACACCTTC. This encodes CASSQDQGGYTF.

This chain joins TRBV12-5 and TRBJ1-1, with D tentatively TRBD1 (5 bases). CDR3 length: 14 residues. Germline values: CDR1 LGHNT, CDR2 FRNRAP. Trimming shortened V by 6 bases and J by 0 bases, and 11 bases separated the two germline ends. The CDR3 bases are TGTGCTAGTGGAGGCGACAGCTTGAACACTGAAGCTTTCTTT. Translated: CASGGDSLNTEAFF.

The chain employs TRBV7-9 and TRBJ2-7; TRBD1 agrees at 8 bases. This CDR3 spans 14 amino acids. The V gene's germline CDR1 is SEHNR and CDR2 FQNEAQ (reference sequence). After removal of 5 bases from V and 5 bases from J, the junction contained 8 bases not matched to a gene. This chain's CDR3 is CASSHRDRSDEQYF. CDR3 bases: TGTGCCAGCAGCCACCGGGACAGGTCTGACGAGCAGTACTTC.